This TCR beta chain was sequenced during a study of blood T cell repertoires in COVID-19. About the research overall: There were acute and convalescent COVID-19 samples, and they came from the United States, Italy and Spain. Sample material is recorded as cDNA or gDNA derived from T cells, B-cell-depleted T cells, or PBMCs.

Germline V gene lookup returns CDR1 SGHTA and CDR2 FQGNSA. This CDR3 has 16 amino acids. Trimming shortened V by 5 bases and J by 2 bases, and 16 bases separated the two germline ends. In the source study's methods: Amplification of reference gene primers provided the estimated nucleated cell counts. Profiling relied on immunoSEQ multiplex PCR, and the TCRdb table lists in-frame clones only, not all of them. The V and J calls and clone size are taken from that table; D and trimming were inferred from the DNA. This table has roughly 200,000 clones, about 80% appearing once. The sample consisted of peripheral blood. The source is a man in his 60s with acute or convalescent COVID-19. The chain uses TRBV7-2 and TRBJ1-5; D is undetermined. CDR3 sequence (DNA): TGTGCCAGCAGCCCCCTCAGCACTCGGGGCAATCAGCCCCAGCATTTT. Protein: CASSPLSTRGNQPQHF.